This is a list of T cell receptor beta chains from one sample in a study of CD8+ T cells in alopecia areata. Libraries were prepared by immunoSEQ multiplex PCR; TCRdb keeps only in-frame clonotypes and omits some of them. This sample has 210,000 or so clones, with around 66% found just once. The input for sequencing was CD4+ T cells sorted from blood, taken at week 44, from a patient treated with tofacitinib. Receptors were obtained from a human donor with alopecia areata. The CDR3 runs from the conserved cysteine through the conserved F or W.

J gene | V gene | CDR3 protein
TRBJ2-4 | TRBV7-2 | CASSLVAGGLAKNIQYF
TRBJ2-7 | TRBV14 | CASSQDGQIYEQYF
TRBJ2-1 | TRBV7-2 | CASPQVGASYNEQFF
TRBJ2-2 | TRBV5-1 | CASSRDRLNTGELFF
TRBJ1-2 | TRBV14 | CASSQDGQGGGYTF
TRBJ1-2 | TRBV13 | CASSTRTGGYYGYTF
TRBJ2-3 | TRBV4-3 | CASSQALAGGPADTQYF
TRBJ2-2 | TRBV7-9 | CAWTGRPSTGELFF
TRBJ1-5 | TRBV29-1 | CSVGDDQPQHF
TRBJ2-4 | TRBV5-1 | CASSYDRANIQYF
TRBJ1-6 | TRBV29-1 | CSVADRGNSPLHF
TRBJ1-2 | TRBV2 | CASSDGTGNGYTF
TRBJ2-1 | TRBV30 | CAWKGDRSYNEQFF
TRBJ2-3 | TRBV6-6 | CASRPLAGTSTDTQYF
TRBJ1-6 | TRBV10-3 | CATGLTGQNSPLHF
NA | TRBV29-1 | CSVGLGPYEQYF
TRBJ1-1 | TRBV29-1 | CSVGQGAPSEAFF
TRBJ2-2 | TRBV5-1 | CASSLASVNTGELFF
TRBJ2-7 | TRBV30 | CAWRGFVGAEQYF
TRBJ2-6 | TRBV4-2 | CASSQDPAGRSGANVLTF
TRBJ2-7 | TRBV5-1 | CASSRTGGFYEQYF
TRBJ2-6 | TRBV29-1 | CSVIGGAGANVLTF
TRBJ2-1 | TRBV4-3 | CASSQGLAGRYNEQFF
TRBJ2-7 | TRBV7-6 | CASSLSNSYEQYF
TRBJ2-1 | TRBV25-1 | CASSVLGGAAYNEQFF
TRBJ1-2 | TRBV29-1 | CSVVPLSNYGYTF